The rows below give T cell receptor beta chains drawn from one sample of a study of shared clonotypes between healthy human individuals. Measured with immunoSEQ multiplex PCR; TCRdb has only the in-frame clones, and not every one. The sample consists of about 380,000 clones, 96% of them appearing once. The material sequenced was memory CD8+ T cells sorted from blood. The receptors stem from a man aged 25-45 years in good health. Both conserved end residues are part of each CDR3. The order of the fields is D gene, V gene, clone size, J gene, CDR3 protein, CDR3 DNA. The D gene is left open where the match is weak. The size of a clone is reported for some rows only, either as once, few or many, or as a class for expanded clones.

d_call: -; v_call: TRBV28; clone_size: -; j_call: TRBJ2-7; cdr3_aa: CASSLKGNEQYF; cdr3_nt: TGTGCCAGCAGTTTAAAGGGCAACGAGCAGTACTTC
d_call: -; v_call: TRBV5-1; clone_size: -; j_call: TRBJ1-2; cdr3_aa: CASSSAPALTYNYGYTF; cdr3_nt: TGCGCCAGCAGCTCGGCGCCCGCCCTCACATATAACTATGGCTACACCTTC
d_call: TRBD1; v_call: TRBV5-5; clone_size: -; j_call: TRBJ1-5; cdr3_aa: CASSLDRYDSQGANQPQHF; cdr3_nt: TGTGCCAGCAGCTTGGACCGATACGACAGTCAGGGGGCCAATCAGCCCCAGCATTTT
d_call: TRBD1; v_call: TRBV19; clone_size: -; j_call: TRBJ1-5; cdr3_aa: CASSMGDRAGNQPQHF; cdr3_nt: TGTGCCAGTAGTATGGGGGACAGGGCGGGCAATCAGCCCCAGCATTTT
d_call: -; v_call: TRBV5-4; clone_size: -; j_call: TRBJ2-1; cdr3_aa: CASGGTGVRYNEQFF; cdr3_nt: TGTGCCAGTGGGGGCACGGGGGTTAGATACAATGAGCAGTTCTTC
d_call: TRBD1; v_call: TRBV18; clone_size: -; j_call: TRBJ1-2; cdr3_aa: CASSPYTGGGGYTF; cdr3_nt: TGTGCCAGCTCTCCTTACACAGGGGGCGGTGGCTACACCTTC
d_call: -; v_call: TRBV5-4; clone_size: -; j_call: TRBJ2-6; cdr3_aa: CASSLDPGPSGANVLTF; cdr3_nt: TGTGCCAGCAGCTTGGACCCGGGGCCGTCTGGGGCCAACGTCCTGACTTTC
d_call: TRBD1; v_call: TRBV18; clone_size: -; j_call: TRBJ2-6; cdr3_aa: CASSPVLGQVNPGANVLTF; cdr3_nt: TGTGCCAGCTCACCGGTATTGGGACAGGTTAATCCTGGGGCCAACGTCCTGACTTTC
d_call: TRBD1; v_call: TRBV19; clone_size: -; j_call: TRBJ2-7; cdr3_aa: CASRQGSYEQYF; cdr3_nt: TGTGCCAGTCGACAGGGAAGTTACGAGCAGTACTTC
d_call: -; v_call: TRBV6-6; clone_size: -; j_call: TRBJ2-3; cdr3_aa: CASSYGGPTDTQYF; cdr3_nt: TGTGCCAGCAGTTACGGCGGACCCACAGATACGCAGTATTTT
d_call: -; v_call: TRBV19; clone_size: once; j_call: TRBJ2-7; cdr3_aa: CASSIIGNEQYF; cdr3_nt: TGTGCCAGTAGTATAATAGGGAACGAGCAGTACTTC
d_call: -; v_call: TRBV25-1; clone_size: -; j_call: TRBJ1-1; cdr3_aa: CASRPRGALNTEAFF; cdr3_nt: TGTGCCAGCAGACCGCGGGGGGCCTTGAACACTGAAGCTTTCTTT
d_call: TRBD1; v_call: TRBV5-1; clone_size: -; j_call: TRBJ2-7; cdr3_aa: CASSFRQGAFLYYEQYF; cdr3_nt: TGCGCCAGCAGCTTCCGGCAGGGGGCCTTCCTGTACTACGAGCAGTACTTC
d_call: -; v_call: TRBV2; clone_size: -; j_call: TRBJ2-3; cdr3_aa: CASGITDTQYF; cdr3_nt: TGTGCCAGCGGTATCACAGATACGCAGTATTTT
d_call: TRBD2; v_call: TRBV5-1; clone_size: -; j_call: TRBJ2-7; cdr3_aa: CASSQFGLAGVYEQYF; cdr3_nt: TGCGCCAGCAGCCAATTCGGACTAGCGGGAGTCTACGAGCAGTACTTC
d_call: TRBD1; v_call: TRBV12-5; clone_size: -; j_call: TRBJ1-1; cdr3_aa: CASGGTGLNTEAFF; cdr3_nt: TGTGCTAGTGGTGGGACAGGATTGAACACTGAAGCTTTCTTT
d_call: TRBD1; v_call: TRBV9; clone_size: -; j_call: TRBJ2-1; cdr3_aa: CASSVRGTGYRGEQFF; cdr3_nt: TGTGCCAGCAGCGTACGCGGGACAGGTTACCGTGGTGAGCAGTTCTTC
d_call: -; v_call: TRBV7-9; clone_size: -; j_call: TRBJ2-1; cdr3_aa: CASSLSKGNEQFF; cdr3_nt: TGTGCCAGCAGCTTATCAAAGGGCAATGAGCAGTTCTTC
d_call: TRBD2; v_call: TRBV7-2; clone_size: -; j_call: TRBJ2-7; cdr3_aa: CASSLGVTSGNEQYF; cdr3_nt: TGTGCCAGCAGCTTAGGAGTGACTAGCGGGAACGAGCAGTACTTC
d_call: TRBD2; v_call: TRBV9; clone_size: -; j_call: TRBJ2-1; cdr3_aa: CASSVELAVYNEQFF; cdr3_nt: TGTGCCAGCAGCGTAGAACTAGCGGTCTACAATGAGCAGTTCTTC
d_call: -; v_call: TRBV7-2; clone_size: -; j_call: TRBJ2-7; cdr3_aa: CASSLSGGAAYEQYF; cdr3_nt: TGTGCCAGCAGCTTAAGTGGGGGGGCGGCCTACGAGCAGTACTTC
d_call: TRBD1; v_call: TRBV28; clone_size: once; j_call: TRBJ2-2; cdr3_aa: CASSLPSGTGGLTGELFF; cdr3_nt: TGTGCCAGCAGTCTACCATCCGGGACAGGGGGCCTCACCGGGGAGCTGTTTTTT
d_call: -; v_call: TRBV6-1; clone_size: -; j_call: TRBJ2-7; cdr3_aa: CASSEVSRLGAYEQYF; cdr3_nt: TGTGCCAGCAGTGAAGTGTCGCGGCTAGGGGCCTACGAGCAGTACTTC
d_call: TRBD1; v_call: TRBV28; clone_size: -; j_call: TRBJ1-5; cdr3_aa: CASSDWDRGQDQPQHF; cdr3_nt: TGTGCCAGCAGTGATTGGGACAGGGGGCAGGATCAGCCCCAGCATTTT
d_call: -; v_call: TRBV30; clone_size: -; j_call: TRBJ2-7; cdr3_aa: CAWSVTPYEQYF; cdr3_nt: TGTGCCTGGAGTGTAACCCCCTACGAGCAGTACTTC
d_call: -; v_call: TRBV15; clone_size: -; j_call: TRBJ2-3; cdr3_aa: CATSRDRTGSTDTQYF; cdr3_nt: TGTGCCACCAGCAGAGATCGGACGGGGAGCACAGATACGCAGTATTTT
d_call: TRBD1; v_call: TRBV10-3; clone_size: -; j_call: TRBJ1-2; cdr3_aa: CAISGDRNYGYTF; cdr3_nt: TGTGCCATCAGTGGGGACAGGAACTATGGCTACACCTTC
d_call: -; v_call: TRBV30; clone_size: -; j_call: TRBJ1-2; cdr3_aa: CAWSVYRGYTF; cdr3_nt: TGTGCCTGGAGTGTATATCGTGGCTACACCTTC
d_call: -; v_call: TRBV25-1; clone_size: -; j_call: TRBJ2-1; cdr3_aa: CASSEFRDGEQFF; cdr3_nt: TGTGCCAGCAGTGAATTTAGGGATGGTGAGCAGTTCTTC
d_call: -; v_call: TRBV11-2; clone_size: -; j_call: TRBJ2-1; cdr3_aa: CASSLEGWAYEQFF; cdr3_nt: TGTGCCAGCAGCTTAGAGGGCTGGGCATATGAGCAGTTCTTC
d_call: -; v_call: TRBV7-9; clone_size: -; j_call: TRBJ2-3; cdr3_aa: CASSPLGAGPDTQYF; cdr3_nt: TGTGCCAGCAGCCCACTAGGGGCAGGGCCAGATACGCAGTATTTT
d_call: -; v_call: TRBV28; clone_size: -; j_call: TRBJ2-2; cdr3_aa: CASSPPVSGELFF; cdr3_nt: TGTGCCAGCAGTCCTCCCGTGAGCGGGGAGCTGTTTTTT
d_call: -; v_call: TRBV6-5; clone_size: -; j_call: TRBJ1-2; cdr3_aa: CASSYLNRGTLYGYTF; cdr3_nt: TGTGCCAGCAGTTACTTGAATCGGGGCACTCTCTATGGCTACACCTTC
d_call: TRBD1; v_call: TRBV5-1; clone_size: -; j_call: TRBJ2-7; cdr3_aa: CASSLEGQAYEQYF; cdr3_nt: TGCGCCAGCAGCTTGGAGGGACAGGCCTACGAGCAGTACTTC
d_call: -; v_call: TRBV25-1; clone_size: -; j_call: TRBJ2-3; cdr3_aa: CASRRADTQYF; cdr3_nt: TGTGCCAGCAGGAGGGCAGATACGCAGTATTTT
d_call: -; v_call: TRBV15; clone_size: -; j_call: TRBJ2-4; cdr3_aa: CATSRVGDGVAKNIQYF; cdr3_nt: TGTGCCACCAGCAGAGTTGGAGACGGGGTAGCCAAAAACATTCAGTACTTC
d_call: -; v_call: TRBV11-2; clone_size: -; j_call: TRBJ1-1; cdr3_aa: CASSFHDRLNTEAFF; cdr3_nt: TGTGCCAGCAGCTTTCACGACAGACTGAACACTGAAGCTTTCTTT
d_call: -; v_call: TRBV5-1; clone_size: -; j_call: TRBJ2-7; cdr3_aa: CASSVETGPYYEQYF; cdr3_nt: TGCGCCAGCAGCGTGGAGACAGGACCATACTACGAGCAGTACTTC
d_call: TRBD1; v_call: TRBV28; clone_size: -; j_call: TRBJ1-1; cdr3_aa: CASSLRVRGGGEAFF; cdr3_nt: TGTGCCAGCAGTTTAAGGGTCAGGGGGGGAGGTGAAGCTTTCTTT
d_call: -; v_call: TRBV28; clone_size: -; j_call: TRBJ2-5; cdr3_aa: CASSVGQVRWETQYF; cdr3_nt: TGTGCCAGCAGTGTGGGTCAGGTACGATGGGAGACCCAGTACTTC
d_call: -; v_call: TRBV4-2; clone_size: -; j_call: TRBJ2-1; cdr3_aa: CASSLSGREQFF; cdr3_nt: TGTGCCAGCAGCCTTAGCGGCCGTGAGCAGTTCTTC
d_call: TRBD2; v_call: TRBV19; clone_size: -; j_call: TRBJ2-1; cdr3_aa: CASSILWGASGRLYNEQFF; cdr3_nt: TGTGCCAGTAGTATATTGTGGGGAGCTAGCGGGAGGCTTTACAATGAGCAGTTCTTC
d_call: TRBD1; v_call: TRBV19; clone_size: -; j_call: TRBJ1-2; cdr3_aa: CASRPHNRGLNYGYTF; cdr3_nt: TGTGCCAGTAGACCCCATAACAGGGGTCTCAACTATGGCTACACCTTC
d_call: TRBD2; v_call: TRBV5-8; clone_size: -; j_call: TRBJ2-5; cdr3_aa: CASSPGTSGGLIQETQYF; cdr3_nt: TGTGCCAGCAGCCCTGGGACTAGCGGGGGACTCATACAAGAGACCCAGTACTTC
d_call: TRBD1; v_call: TRBV11-2; clone_size: -; j_call: TRBJ2-3; cdr3_aa: CASSLRTRGSGTQYF; cdr3_nt: TGTGCCAGCAGCTTAAGGACCAGGGGGTCGGGTACGCAGTATTTT
d_call: TRBD1; v_call: TRBV19; clone_size: -; j_call: TRBJ2-5; cdr3_aa: CASGQGVETQYF; cdr3_nt: TGTGCCAGCGGACAGGGGGTAGAGACCCAGTACTTC
d_call: TRBD2; v_call: TRBV7-9; clone_size: -; j_call: TRBJ2-1; cdr3_aa: CASSLPGLALNEQFF; cdr3_nt: TGTGCCAGCAGCTTACCGGGACTAGCGCTCAATGAGCAGTTCTTC
d_call: -; v_call: TRBV29-1; clone_size: -; j_call: TRBJ2-7; cdr3_aa: CSARVGYEQYF; cdr3_nt: TGCAGCGCAAGGGTTGGGTACGAGCAGTACTTC
d_call: TRBD1; v_call: TRBV10-3; clone_size: -; j_call: TRBJ1-2; cdr3_aa: CAISGGQANYGYTF; cdr3_nt: TGTGCCATCAGTGGGGGACAGGCCAACTATGGCTACACCTTC
d_call: -; v_call: TRBV5-6; clone_size: -; j_call: TRBJ2-2; cdr3_aa: CASSLGPRGTGELFF; cdr3_nt: TGTGCCAGCAGCTTGGGCCCCCGTGGCACCGGGGAGCTGTTTTTT
d_call: TRBD1; v_call: TRBV4-1; clone_size: once; j_call: TRBJ2-3; cdr3_aa: CASSQVGQWGTDTQYF; cdr3_nt: TGCGCCAGCAGCCAAGTGGGACAGTGGGGCACAGATACGCAGTATTTT
d_call: TRBD2; v_call: TRBV15; clone_size: -; j_call: TRBJ2-3; cdr3_aa: CATSRATSGRSLPTDTQYF; cdr3_nt: TGTGCCACCAGCAGGGCGACTAGCGGGAGGTCCCTTCCCACAGATACGCAGTATTTT
d_call: -; v_call: TRBV4-1; clone_size: once; j_call: TRBJ2-3; cdr3_aa: CASSQEGRADTQYF; cdr3_nt: TGCGCCAGCAGCCAAGAGGGCCGGGCAGATACGCAGTATTTT
d_call: -; v_call: TRBV27; clone_size: -; j_call: TRBJ2-5; cdr3_aa: CASSLYDRETQYF; cdr3_nt: TGTGCCAGCAGTTTATATGATCGGGAGACCCAGTACTTC
d_call: -; v_call: TRBV11-2; clone_size: -; j_call: TRBJ1-2; cdr3_aa: CASSLLGGYTF; cdr3_nt: TGTGCCAGCAGCTTATTGGGGGGCTACACCTTC
d_call: TRBD1; v_call: TRBV2; clone_size: -; j_call: TRBJ1-2; cdr3_aa: CATPDRDGYTF; cdr3_nt: TGTGCCACCCCGGACAGGGATGGCTACACCTTC
d_call: TRBD1; v_call: TRBV5-4; clone_size: -; j_call: TRBJ2-1; cdr3_aa: CASSLSRQGNNEQFF; cdr3_nt: TGTGCCAGCAGCTTGTCTCGACAGGGGAACAATGAGCAGTTCTTC
d_call: -; v_call: TRBV5-4; clone_size: -; j_call: TRBJ2-5; cdr3_aa: CASSLRRSHQETQYF; cdr3_nt: TGTGCCAGCAGCTTGAGGAGGAGCCACCAAGAGACCCAGTACTTC
d_call: -; v_call: TRBV15; clone_size: once; j_call: TRBJ2-2; cdr3_aa: CATSREPGPPNTGELFF; cdr3_nt: TGTGCCACCAGCCGAGAACCGGGACCGCCGAACACCGGGGAGCTGTTTTTT